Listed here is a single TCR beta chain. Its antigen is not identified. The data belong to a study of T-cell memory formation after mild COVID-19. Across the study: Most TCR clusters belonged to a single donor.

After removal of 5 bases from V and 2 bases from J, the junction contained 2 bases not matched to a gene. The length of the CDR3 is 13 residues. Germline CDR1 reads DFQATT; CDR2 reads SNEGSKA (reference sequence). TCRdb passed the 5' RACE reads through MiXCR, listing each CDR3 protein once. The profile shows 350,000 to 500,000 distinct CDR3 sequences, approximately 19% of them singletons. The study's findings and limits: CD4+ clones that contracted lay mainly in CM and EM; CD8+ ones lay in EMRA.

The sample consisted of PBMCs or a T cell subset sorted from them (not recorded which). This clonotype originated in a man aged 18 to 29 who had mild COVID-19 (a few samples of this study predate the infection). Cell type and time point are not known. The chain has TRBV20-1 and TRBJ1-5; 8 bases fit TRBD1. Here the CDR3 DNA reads TGCAGTGCTCTGGGACAGGGCAATCAGCCCCAGCATTTT. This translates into CSALGQGNQPQHF.